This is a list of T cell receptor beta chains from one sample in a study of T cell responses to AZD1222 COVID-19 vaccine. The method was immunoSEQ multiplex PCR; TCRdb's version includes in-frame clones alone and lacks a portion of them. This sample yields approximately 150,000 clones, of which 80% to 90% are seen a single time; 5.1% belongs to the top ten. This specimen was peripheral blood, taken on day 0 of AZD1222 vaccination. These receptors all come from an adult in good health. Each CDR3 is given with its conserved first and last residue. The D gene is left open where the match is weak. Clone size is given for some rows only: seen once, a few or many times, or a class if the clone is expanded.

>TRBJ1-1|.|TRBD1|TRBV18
TGTGCCAGCTCACCGACCCTACAGGGGGCCATCCAGTTGCGGGTCACTGAAGCTTTCTTT
CASSPTLQGAIQLRVTEAFF
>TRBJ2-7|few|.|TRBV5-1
TGCGCCAGCAGCTTGGAGCTAGCGCGAAGCTACGAGCAGTACTTC
CASSLELARSYEQYF
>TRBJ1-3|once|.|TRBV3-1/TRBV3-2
TGTGCCAGCAGCCAAGGTGGGGGAGCGGGAAACACCATATATTTT
CASSQGGGAGNTIYF
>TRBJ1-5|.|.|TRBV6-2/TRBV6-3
TGTGCCAGCAGTTACTCCGCGGACAGCAGGAGCAATCAGCCCCAGCATTTT
CASSYSADSRSNQPQHF
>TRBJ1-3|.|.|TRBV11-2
TGTGCCAGCAGCTATAGCCAGGGCGTAAACACCATATATTTT
CASSYSQGVNTIYF
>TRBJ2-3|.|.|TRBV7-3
TGTGCCAGCAGCCCAGGCGGGGTGGTCTATACGCAGTATTTT
CASSPGGVVYTQYF
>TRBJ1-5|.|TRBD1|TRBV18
TGTGCCAGCTCACCCGGACAGGGGGGGTATAGCAATCAGCCCCAGCATTTT
CASSPGQGGYSNQPQHF
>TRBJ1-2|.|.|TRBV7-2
TGTGCCAGCAGCCTCAGGGAAGCTAACTATGGCTACACCTTC
CASSLREANYGYTF
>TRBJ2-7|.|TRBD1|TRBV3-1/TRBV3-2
TGTGCCACCCGGGACAGGTCCTACGAGCAGTACTTC
CATRDRSYEQYF
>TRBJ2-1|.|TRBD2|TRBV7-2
TGTGCCAGCAGCTCAAAGCGGGGCGGGGGAACCTACAATGAGCAGTTCTTC
CASSSKRGGGTYNEQFF
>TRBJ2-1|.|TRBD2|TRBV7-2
TGTGCCAGCAGCCTTTTAGCGGGAGGTGGATACAATGAGCAGTTCTTC
CASSLLAGGGYNEQFF
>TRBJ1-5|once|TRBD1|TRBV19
TGTGCCAGTAGTCCCAGGGGGCATAGCAATCAGCCCCAGCATTTT
CASSPRGHSNQPQHF
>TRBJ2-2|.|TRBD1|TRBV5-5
TGTGCCAGCAGCCTTCAGGGGGCGGTGGAGCTGTTTTTT
CASSLQGAVELFF
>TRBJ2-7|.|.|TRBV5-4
TGTGCCAGCACCCCTATCGCGGGAAGTTCCTACGAGCAGTACTTC
CASTPIAGSSYEQYF
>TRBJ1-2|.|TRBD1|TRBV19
TGTGCCAGTAGTATACAGGACAGGCGGTACTACACCTTC
CASSIQDRRYYTF
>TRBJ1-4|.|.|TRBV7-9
TGTGCCAGCAGTTTCGGGTCGGGGGGCGAAAAACTGTTTTTT
CASSFGSGGEKLFF
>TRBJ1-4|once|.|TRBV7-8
TGTGCCAGCAAAAGACGGGGAGGCGAAAAACTGTTTTTT
CASKRRGGEKLFF
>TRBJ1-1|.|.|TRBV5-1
TGCGCCAGCAGCTTGGCCAATAGGAACGAAGCAGCTTTCTTT
CASSLANRNEAAFF
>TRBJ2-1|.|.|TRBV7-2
TGTGCCAGCAGCTTTCAAAGGCGGAGCCTCTACAATGAGCAGTTCTTC
CASSFQRRSLYNEQFF
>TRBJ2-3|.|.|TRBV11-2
TGTGCCAGCAGCCCCACTCGGGGAGGCCCCACAGATACGCAGTATTTT
CASSPTRGGPTDTQYF
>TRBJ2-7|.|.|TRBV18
TGTGCCAGCTCACCACCGAACCTGGGTCGCGAGCAGTACTTC
CASSPPNLGREQYF
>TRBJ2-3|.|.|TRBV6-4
TGTGCCAGCAGTGAGTCGCAGAGCACAGATACGCAGTATTTT
CASSESQSTDTQYF
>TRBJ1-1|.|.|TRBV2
TGTGCCAGCAGCGAACCCGGGACAACGGGAGCTTTCTTT
CASSEPGTTGAFF
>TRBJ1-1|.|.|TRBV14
TGTGCCAGCAGCCTCCAGTGGAACACTGAAGCTTTCTTT
CASSLQWNTEAFF
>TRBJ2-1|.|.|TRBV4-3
TGCGCCAGCAGCCAAAGGAGAAATGAGCAGTTCTTC
CASSQRRNEQFF
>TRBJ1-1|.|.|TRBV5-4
TGTGCCAGCAGCCCGCTGGGGGAAATGAACACTGAAGCTTTCTTT
CASSPLGEMNTEAFF
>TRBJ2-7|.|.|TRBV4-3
TGCGCCAGCAGCCAAGAGGGCAGGTCCTACGAGCAGTACTTC
CASSQEGRSYEQYF
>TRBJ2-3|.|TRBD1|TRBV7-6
TGTGCCAGCAGCCCTGGACAGGGGAGAGCAGATACGCAGTATTTT
CASSPGQGRADTQYF
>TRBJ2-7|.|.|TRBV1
TGCACCAGCAGCCAAGATTCGGAACTAGCGGGAGGGTTTTCCGAGCAGTACTTC
CTSSQDSELAGGFSEQYF
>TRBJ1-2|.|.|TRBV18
TGTGCCAGCTCACCGCTCCCGAAGTCAGATGGCTACACCTTC
CASSPLPKSDGYTF
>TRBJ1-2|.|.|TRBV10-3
TGTGCCATCAGGGGGGGCTTACCCTATGGCTACACCTTC
CAIRGGLPYGYTF
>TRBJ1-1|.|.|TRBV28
TGTGCCAGCAGTTTGGAACAGCCGAACACTGAAGCTTTCTTT
CASSLEQPNTEAFF
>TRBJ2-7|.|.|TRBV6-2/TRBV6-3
TGTGCCAGCAGATACCCCCCGGGTACGGGAACCTACGAGCAGTACTTC
CASRYPPGTGTYEQYF